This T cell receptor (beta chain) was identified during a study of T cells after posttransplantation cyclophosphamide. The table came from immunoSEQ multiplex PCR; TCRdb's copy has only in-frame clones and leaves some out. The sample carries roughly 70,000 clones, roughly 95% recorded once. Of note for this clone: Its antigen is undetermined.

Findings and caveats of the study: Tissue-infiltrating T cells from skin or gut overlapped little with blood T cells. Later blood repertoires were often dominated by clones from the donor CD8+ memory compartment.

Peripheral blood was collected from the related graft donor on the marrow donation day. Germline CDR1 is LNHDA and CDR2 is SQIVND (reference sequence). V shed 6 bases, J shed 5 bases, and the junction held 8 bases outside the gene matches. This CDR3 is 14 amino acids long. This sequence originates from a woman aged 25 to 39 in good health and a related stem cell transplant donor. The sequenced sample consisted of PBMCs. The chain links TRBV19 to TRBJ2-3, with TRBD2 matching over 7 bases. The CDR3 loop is CASRPRGFGDTQYF. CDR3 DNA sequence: TGTGCCAGTAGACCGCGGGGGTTCGGAGATACGCAGTATTTT.